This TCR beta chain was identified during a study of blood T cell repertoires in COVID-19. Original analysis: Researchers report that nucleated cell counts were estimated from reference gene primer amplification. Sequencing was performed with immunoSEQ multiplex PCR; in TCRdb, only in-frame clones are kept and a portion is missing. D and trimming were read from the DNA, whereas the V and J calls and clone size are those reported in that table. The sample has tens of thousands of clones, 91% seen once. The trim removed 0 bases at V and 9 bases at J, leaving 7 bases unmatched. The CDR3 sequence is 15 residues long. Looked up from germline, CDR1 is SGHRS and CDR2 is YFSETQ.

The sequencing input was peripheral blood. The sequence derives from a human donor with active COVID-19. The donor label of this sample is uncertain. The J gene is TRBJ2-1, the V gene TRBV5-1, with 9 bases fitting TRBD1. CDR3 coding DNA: TGCGCCAGCAGCTTGGAGGGGACAGGGTCCCGTGAGCAGTTCTTC. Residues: CASSLEGTGSREQFF.